Listed below are T cell receptor beta chains from one sample, sequenced in a study of blood T cell repertoires in COVID-19. The assay was immunoSEQ multiplex PCR, and TCRdb's table has in-frame clones only and misses some. The sample yields about 310,000 clones, approximately 89% seen once. Source material: PBMCs or T cells enriched from blood (not recorded which). Receptors originate from a woman in her 30s who had recovered from COVID-19. Each CDR3 is given with its conserved first and last residue. Fields, in order: D gene, CDR3 length, clone size, J gene, V gene, CDR3 DNA, CDR3 protein. A D gene is named only where the DNA matches it firmly. Clone size, where shown, is once, few, many, or a class for clones that have expanded.

TRBD1 | 19 | NA | TRBJ1-5 | TRBV10-2 | TGCGCCAGCAGTGGGATTTACCGGGACAGGGCGTATAGCAATCAGCCCCAGCATTTT | CASSGIYRDRAYSNQPQHF
NA | 13 | few | TRBJ2-7 | TRBV19 | TGTGCCAGCAACGCGGGCTCGGGCTACGAGCAGTACTTC | CASNAGSGYEQYF
NA | 15 | NA | TRBJ1-4 | TRBV10-2 | TGCGCCAGCAGTGAGTCGGGGGGGCGCCGGGAAAAACTGTTTTTT | CASSESGGRREKLFF
TRBD1 | 15 | once | TRBJ2-7 | TRBV6-2/TRBV6-3 | TGTGCCAGCAGTACTGGACAGGGCAGCTCCTACGAGCAGTACTTC | CASSTGQGSSYEQYF
TRBD1 | 16 | NA | TRBJ1-6 | TRBV7-9 | TGTGCCAGCAGCTCCTTCGGTCGGGGACAGCAGTCACCCCTCCACTTT | CASSSFGRGQQSPLHF
NA | 14 | NA | TRBJ1-1 | TRBV6-5 | TGTGCCAGCAGTTTAAGACAGGAGATGTCCGAAGCTTTCTTT | CASSLRQEMSEAFF
NA | 14 | NA | TRBJ2-5 | TRBV11-2 | TGTGCCAGCAGCCCGTGGGACACCCAAGAGACCCAGTACTTC | CASSPWDTQETQYF
NA | 14 | NA | TRBJ2-5 | TRBV11-2 | TGTGCCAGCCGAGACTGGCCATCGGGGGAGACCCAGTACTTC | CASRDWPSGETQYF
TRBD2 | 17 | NA | TRBJ2-1 | TRBV9 | TGTGCCAGCAGCGTAAGTTTGCGGACTAGCGGTGTCAATGAGCAGTTCTTC | CASSVSLRTSGVNEQFF
TRBD2 | 14 | NA | TRBJ2-7 | TRBV10-3 | TGTGCCATCACGGAGCGGGAGGGAGTATACGAGCAGTACTTC | CAITEREGVYEQYF
NA | 16 | NA | TRBJ2-4 | TRBV30 | TGTGCCTGGGGGTGGGGTTCAGGGGTAGCCAAAAACATTCAGTACTTC | CAWGWGSGVAKNIQYF
TRBD1 | 15 | NA | TRBJ2-3 | TRBV19 | TGTGCCAGTAGTTTGGGACAGGTTAGCACAGATACGCAGTATTTT | CASSLGQVSTDTQYF
TRBD1 | 18 | once | TRBJ2-1 | TRBV27 | TGTGCCAGCAGTTTACTCGGGGCGGCAGGGGGCTCCTACAATGAGCAGTTCTTC | CASSLLGAAGGSYNEQFF
TRBD1 | 18 | NA | TRBJ1-6 | TRBV6-1 | TGTGCCAGCAGTGATGGGTGGCAGGGGGCGCGTGGTAATTCACCCCTCCACTTT | CASSDGWQGARGNSPLHF
TRBD1 | 12 | NA | TRBJ1-2 | TRBV19 | TGTGCCAGTAGAGGACAGGGGGGTGGCTACACCTTC | CASRGQGGGYTF
NA | 15 | NA | TRBJ2-3 | TRBV2 | TGTGCCAGCAGTCCTTCGGGCCTAGCTTGGAGTACGCAGTATTTT | CASSPSGLAWSTQYF
NA | 10 | NA | TRBJ1-2 | TRBV20-1 | TGCAGTGCGGGCGAGATAGGCTACACCTTC | CSAGEIGYTF
NA | 13 | NA | TRBJ1-4 | TRBV2 | TGTGCCATAAAGGTGGAGTCTAATGAAAAACTGTTTTTT | CAIKVESNEKLFF
NA | 14 | NA | TRBJ2-3 | TRBV5-6 | TGTGCCAGCAGCCAATGGGACTTCACAGATACGCAGTATTTT | CASSQWDFTDTQYF
TRBD1 | 18 | NA | TRBJ2-5 | TRBV4-1 | TGCGCCAGCAGCCAACGAGCCGGGACAGGGCGCTTCCAAGAGACCCAGTACTTC | CASSQRAGTGRFQETQYF
TRBD2 | 15 | NA | TRBJ2-2 | TRBV5-1 | TGCGCCAGCAGCTTGCTAGCGGATAACACCGGGGAGCTGTTTTTT | CASSLLADNTGELFF
TRBD2 | 18 | NA | TRBJ2-1 | TRBV2 | TGTGCCAGCAGTGAATCTTTAAGTTGGGGACTAGTCTTCAATGAGCAGTTCTTC | CASSESLSWGLVFNEQFF
TRBD1 | 14 | NA | TRBJ2-5 | TRBV5-1 | TGCGCCAGCAGCGCGGGGACAGGGGGGGAGACCCAGTACTTC | CASSAGTGGETQYF
TRBD2 | 17 | NA | TRBJ2-7 | TRBV10-3 | TGTGCCATCAGTCGGACTAGTGGCGGGATACAATTCCACGAGCAGTACTTC | CAISRTSGGIQFHEQYF
NA | 13 | NA | TRBJ2-2 | TRBV7-8 | TGTGCCAGCAGCATTAGCGCAACCGGGGAGCTGTTTTTT | CASSISATGELFF